The 25 T cell receptor beta chains reported below all come from one sample, sequenced in a study of blood T cell repertoires in COVID-19. Repertoires were generated with immunoSEQ multiplex PCR, while TCRdb's copy carries only in-frame clones and drops some. The sample lists approximately 35,000 clones; around 90% were seen once. Material: peripheral blood. Receptor source: a human donor with active COVID-19. The donor label of this sample is uncertain.

The chain employs TRBV5-1 and TRBJ1-1, with D possibly being TRBD1 (5 bases). The ends were cut back, 4 bases at V and 3 bases at J, with 13 bases in the middle. Per germline, CDR1 SGHRS and CDR2 YFSETQ. This CDR3 contains 14 residues. The CDR3 DNA follows: TGCGCCAGCAGCCCGCTCGGGGGGGACACTGAAGCTTTCTTT. Encoded protein: CASSPLGGDTEAFF.

This clone appeared a few times. The chain couples TRBV6-6 to TRBJ1-1; 7 bases agree with TRBD1. The CDR3 totals 15 residues. V gave up 5 bases and J gave up 2 bases; unmatched junction bases: 8. The V gene's germline CDR1 is MNHNY and CDR2 SVGAGI (reference sequence). The CDR3 loop reads CASSPQQGYNTEAFF. The CDR3 DNA reads TGTGCCAGCAGTCCTCAACAGGGGTATAACACTGAAGCTTTCTTT.

This chain uses TRBV6-2 or TRBV6-3 with TRBJ2-1; perhaps TRBD2 as D (5 bases). This CDR3 comprises 12 residues. Per germline, CDR1 MNHEY and CDR2 SVGEGT. Trimming pared 5 bases from V and 7 bases from J, leaving 9 bases between. The CDR3 DNA reads as TGTGCCAGCAGTCATAGCGAGAATGAGCAGTTCTTC. This codes for CASSHSENEQFF.

The chain uses TRBV18 and TRBJ1-3; unclear D gene. V lost 3 bases, J lost 1 base, and 16 bases lay in between. The germline CDR1 and CDR2 sequences are KGHSH and LQKENI. The CDR3 is made up of 17 amino acids. The CDR3 here is CASSPLRAPYSGNTIYF. Written as DNA, the CDR3 is TGTGCCAGCTCACCCTTGAGGGCCCCCTATTCTGGAAACACCATATATTTT.

This chain uses TRBV6-2 or TRBV6-3 with TRBJ1-5, with 8 bases matching TRBD1. This CDR3 is 14 amino acids long. Germline lookup yields CDR1 MNHEY and CDR2 SVGEGT. J was trimmed by 5 bases and V by 3 bases; bases with no gene match: 3. CDR3 in DNA: TGTGCCAGCAGTTATCGGACAGGGTATCAGCCCCAGCATTTT. It encodes CASSYRTGYQPQHF.

V is TRBV7-8 and J is TRBJ1-1; no clear D. Germline V gene lookup returns CDR1 SGHVS and CDR2 FQNEAQ. Trimming took 8 bases from V and 1 from J, leaving 11 bases between them. This CDR3 is built from 13 residues. CDR3: CASSVVWNTEAFF. Written as DNA, the CDR3 is TGTGCCAGCTCCGTTGTATGGAACACTGAAGCTTTCTTT. The full variable domain, rest sourced from reference TRBV7-8 and TRBJ1-1, is GAGVSQSPRYKVAKRGQDVALRCDPISGHVSLFWYQQALGQGPEFLTYFQNEAQLDKSGLPSDRFFAERPEGSVSTLKIQRTQQEDSAVYLCASSVVWNTEAFFGQGTRLTVV.

The chain couples TRBV6-5 to TRBJ2-1, with 7 bases that match TRBD1. CDR3 length equals 15 residues. Per the germline V gene, CDR1 is MNHEY and CDR2 is SVGAGI. J gave up 0 bases and V 7 bases, and 6 bases lay outside the gene matches. This chain's CDR3 is CASTQTGSSYNEQFF. CDR3 nucleotides: TGTGCCAGCACCCAGACAGGGAGCTCCTACAATGAGCAGTTCTTC.

This clone came up once. The chain employs TRBV9 and TRBJ2-2; TRBD2 matches 12 bases. The CDR3 contains 17 residues. Germline V gene data show CDR1 as SGDLS and CDR2 as YYNGEE. Trimming took 0 bases from V and 7 from J; bases not matched to a gene: 7. CDR3 region: CASSVATSGRIGGELFF. The CDR3 nucleotides are TGTGCCAGCAGCGTAGCTACTAGCGGGAGGATCGGCGGGGAGCTGTTTTTT.

The chain employs TRBV3-1 (or the pseudogene TRBV3-2) and TRBJ1-3; the D gene is possibly TRBD1 (6 bases). With 2 bases removed from V and 2 bases from J, the gap between germline ends came to 10 bases. The CDR3 is 15 amino acids. The germline V gene encodes CDR1 LGHDT and CDR2 YNNKEL (reference sequence). CDR3: CASSQSRDTGNTIYF. The CDR3 DNA sequence: TGTGCCAGCAGCCAAAGCCGGGACACTGGAAACACCATATATTTT.

The chain couples TRBV18 to TRBJ1-4; no clear D. The CDR3 has 16 amino acids. The germline V and J ends were trimmed by 0 bases and 3 bases, with 11 bases remaining between them. Germline assignment: CDR1 KGHSH and CDR2 LQKENI. CDR3 sequence: CASSPPSIQANEKLFF. As DNA, the CDR3 is TGTGCCAGCTCACCACCGTCTATCCAAGCTAATGAAAAACTGTTTTTT.

This sequence joins TRBV6-5 and TRBJ1-5, with TRBD1 as a possible D gene (5 bases). The CDR3 length is 15 residues. Germline V lookup: CDR1 MNHEY, CDR2 SVGAGI. V shed 0 bases and J shed 1 base, with 7 bases lying between them. The CDR3 sequence is CASSYSWTSNQPQHF. The CDR3 DNA sequence: TGTGCCAGCAGTTACTCCTGGACAAGCAATCAGCCCCAGCATTTT.

The chain is built from TRBV30 and TRBJ2-1; 7 bases are shared with TRBD1. This CDR3 is built from 14 residues. V dropped 0 bases and J dropped 8; count of bases not matched to a gene: 7. Germline CDR1 is GTSNPN and CDR2 is SVGIG (reference sequence). This chain's CDR3 is CAWSVVTGYDEQFF. In DNA, the CDR3 is TGTGCCTGGAGTGTAGTGACAGGGTACGATGAGCAGTTCTTC.

This chain connects TRBV4-1 to TRBJ1-2, with 8 nucleotides matching TRBD1. This CDR3 comprises 15 residues. The trim removed 5 bases at V and 2 bases at J, leaving 7 bases unmatched. Per germline, CDR1 MGHRA and CDR2 YSYEKL. The CDR3 spells CASSAGQGQNYGYTF. The CDR3 region has the DNA TGCGCCAGCAGCGCTGGACAGGGACAGAACTATGGCTACACCTTC.

The chain recombines TRBV5-6 with TRBJ2-1, with 7 bases aligning to TRBD1. CDR1 is SGHDT, CDR2 YYEEEE, per germline. This CDR3 spans 15 amino acids. The V and J ends lost 2 bases and 2 bases, in that order; junction bases with no gene match: 4. As DNA, the CDR3 is TGTGCCAGCAGCTTTTCAGGGGGTCCCTACAATGAGCAGTTCTTC. The encoded protein is CASSFSGGPYNEQFF.

The chain recombines TRBV3-1 (or the pseudogene TRBV3-2) with TRBJ2-1; TRBD1 matches 8 bases. V shed 5 bases, J shed 9 bases, and the junction held 3 bases outside the gene matches. The CDR3 totals 12 residues. The germline gives CDR1 LGHDT, CDR2 YNNKEL (reference sequence). In DNA, the CDR3 is TGTGCCAGCAGCGCAGGGGGCAGTGAGCAGTTCTTC. Translated, it gives CASSAGGSEQFF.

The chain links TRBV6-2 or TRBV6-3 to TRBJ2-1, with 15 nucleotides matching TRBD2. From germline, CDR1 is MNHEY and CDR2 SVGEGT. This CDR3 has 17 residues. After removal of 2 bases from V and 7 bases from J, the junction contained 6 bases not matched to a gene. This chain's CDR3 is CASSYRGTSGRPNEQFF. The DNA for the CDR3 is TGTGCCAGCAGTTACCGGGGGACTAGCGGGAGGCCTAATGAGCAGTTCTTC.

The chain couples TRBV4-2 to TRBJ1-5, with 9 nucleotides matching TRBD1. This CDR3 region has 15 residues. The germline gives CDR1 LGHNA, CDR2 YNFKEQ. V lost 4 bases to trimming and J lost 5 bases; unmatched junction nucleotides: 6. The CDR3 region is CASSRSQGADQPQHF. CDR3 in DNA: TGTGCCAGCAGCCGGTCACAGGGGGCCGATCAGCCCCAGCATTTT.

CDR3 amino acids: CASTRTSASTDTQYF. The CDR3 coding sequence is TGTGCCAGCACCCGGACTAGCGCCTCTACCGATACGCAGTATTTT. The chain recombines TRBV6-5 with TRBJ2-3; 9 bases match TRBD2. Trimming removed 7 bases from V and 6 bases from J; junction bases left unmatched: 11. This CDR3 comprises 15 residues. The germline CDR1 and CDR2 sequences are MNHEY and SVGAGI.

The chain joins TRBV7-9 to TRBJ1-2; tentative D call: TRBD1 (6 bases). The germline CDR1 and CDR2 sequences are SEHNR and FQNEAQ (reference sequence). V was trimmed by 1 base and J by 7 bases, leaving 13 bases between them. The CDR3 sequence is 14 residues long. The CDR3, as DNA: TGTGCCAGCAGCTTAGAAAGACAGGTCGGTGGCTACACCTTC. Translation: CASSLERQVGGYTF.

The V and J genes are TRBV6-5 and TRBJ1-1; D remains ambiguous. The CDR3 extends over 14 amino acids. The germline V gene has CDR1 MNHEY and CDR2 SVGAGI. V was shortened by 0 bases and J by 5 bases, with 10 bases between the two germline ends. CDR3 bases: TGTGCCAGCAGTTACTCAGTACTAGAAACTGAAGCTTTCTTT. This sequence encodes CASSYSVLETEAFF.

The CDR3 is CASSPSWVNEQFF. Here the CDR3 DNA reads TGTGCCAGCAGTCCTAGCTGGGTCAATGAGCAGTTCTTC. The gene calls are TRBV27 and TRBJ2-1; D may be TRBD2 (5 bases). V was shortened by 5 bases and J by 6 bases, with 11 bases between the two germline ends. CDR1 and CDR2 (germline): MNHEY, SMNVEV (reference sequence). This CDR3 contains 13 residues.

The chain combines TRBV6-1 with TRBJ1-3; 9 bases agree with TRBD1. The CDR3 is made up of 17 amino acids. V lost 0 bases to trimming and J lost 5 bases; unmatched junction nucleotides: 8. Germline assignment: CDR1 MNHNS and CDR2 SASEGT. Here the CDR3 reads CASSEARAGTGRNTIYF. The CDR3 bases are TGTGCCAGCAGTGAAGCGAGGGCCGGGACAGGGAGAAACACCATATATTTT.

This clone was detected only once. The chain joins TRBV27 to TRBJ2-2; no definite D call. The germline V and J ends were trimmed by 2 bases and 4 bases, with 11 bases remaining between them. From germline, CDR1 is MNHEY and CDR2 SMNVEV (reference sequence). CDR3 length equals 15 residues. CDR3 sequence: CASSLRGLGTGELFF. Written as DNA, the CDR3 is TGTGCCAGCAGTTTACGCGGTCTCGGCACCGGGGAGCTGTTTTTT.

CDR3 nucleotides: TGTGCCAGCACTACAACTAATGAAAAACTGTTTTTT. This encodes CASTTTNEKLFF. The rearrangement uses TRBV28 and TRBJ1-4, with D unclear. The length of the CDR3 is 12 residues. In germline, CDR1 is MDHEN, CDR2 SYDVKM. Trimming took 7 bases from V and 0 from J, leaving 3 bases between them.

This clone was recorded once. This chain links TRBV6-2 or TRBV6-3 with TRBJ2-2; tentative D call: TRBD2 (7 bases). CDR1 and CDR2 from the germline V gene are MNHEY and SVGEGT. The CDR3 spans 18 residues. V gave up 6 bases and J gave up 7 bases, with 27 bases separating them. DNA of the CDR3: TGTGCCAGCAGCAGTACCCGGGGGGCGGGAGAAGAGTACGGGGAGCTGTTTTTT. Residues: CASSSTRGAGEEYGELFF.